This T cell receptor beta chain was sequenced in a study of blood T cell repertoires in COVID-19. As for the study in general: COVID-19 samples, acute and convalescent, were from the United States, Italy and Spain. T cells, B-cell-depleted T cells, or PBMCs provided the cDNA or gDNA that served as material.

Enrolled during active infection, Seattle patients were then followed longitudinally. Original analysis: The assay estimated nucleated cells by amplifying reference gene primers. Generated by immunoSEQ multiplex PCR, the TCRdb table keeps only in-frame clones and is missing some. Clone size and the V and J calls come from that table; the DNA yielded D and trimming. Among around 110,000 clones, about 79% were seen once, and the ten largest hold approximately 6.2%. In its sample, this clone was seen a few times. A junction boundary mismatches the germline segment, possibly from a read error. This CDR3 is built from 16 residues. Looked up from germline, CDR1 is SSHAT and CDR2 is FNYEAQ (reference sequence).

The chain recombines TRBV7-7 with TRBJ2-2; TRBD1 aligns across 9 bases. The receptor comes from an elderly man with COVID-19, enrolled during active disease. The sample consisted of peripheral blood. The CDR3 nucleotides read TGTGCTAGCAGCTCCTCGGGACAGGGTCGTACCGGGGAGCTGTTTTTT. Protein: CASSSSGQGRTGELFF.